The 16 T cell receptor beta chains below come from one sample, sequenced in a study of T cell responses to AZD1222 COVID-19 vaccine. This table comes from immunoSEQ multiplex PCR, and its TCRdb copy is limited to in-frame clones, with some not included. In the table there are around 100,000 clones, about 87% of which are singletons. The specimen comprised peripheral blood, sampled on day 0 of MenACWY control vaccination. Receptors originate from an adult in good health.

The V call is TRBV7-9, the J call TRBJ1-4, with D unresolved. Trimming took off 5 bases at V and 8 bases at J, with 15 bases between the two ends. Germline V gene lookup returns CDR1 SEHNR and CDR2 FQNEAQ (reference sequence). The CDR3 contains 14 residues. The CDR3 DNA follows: TGTGCCAGCAGCCCCGAATTGTATGAAGAAAAACTGTTTTTT. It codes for CASSPELYEEKLFF.

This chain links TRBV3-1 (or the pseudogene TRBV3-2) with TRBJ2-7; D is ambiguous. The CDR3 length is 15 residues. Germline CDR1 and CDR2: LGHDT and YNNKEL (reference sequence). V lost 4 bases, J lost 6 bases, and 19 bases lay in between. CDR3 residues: CASSPNVAVSLEQYF. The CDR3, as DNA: TGTGCCAGCAGCCCGAACGTGGCAGTCTCGCTCGAGCAGTACTTC.

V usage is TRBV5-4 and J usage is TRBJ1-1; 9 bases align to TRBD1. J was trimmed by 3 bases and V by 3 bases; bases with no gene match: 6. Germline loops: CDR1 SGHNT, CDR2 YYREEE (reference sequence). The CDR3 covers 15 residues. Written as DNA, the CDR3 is TGTGCCAGCAGCTCTACAGGGGGCGCAGACACTGAAGCTTTCTTT. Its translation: CASSSTGGADTEAFF.

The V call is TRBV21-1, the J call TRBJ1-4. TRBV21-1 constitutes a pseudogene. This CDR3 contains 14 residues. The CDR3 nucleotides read TGTGCCAGCAGCAAAGGGACGGAGAATGAAAAACTGTTTTTT. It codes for CASSKGTENEKLFF.

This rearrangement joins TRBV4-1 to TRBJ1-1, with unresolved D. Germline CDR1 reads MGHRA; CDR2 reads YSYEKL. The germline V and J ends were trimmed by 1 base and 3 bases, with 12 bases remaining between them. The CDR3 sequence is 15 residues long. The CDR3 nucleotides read TGCGCCAGCAGCCAAGGGGAAAGGGAGGACACTGAAGCTTTCTTT. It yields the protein CASSQGEREDTEAFF.

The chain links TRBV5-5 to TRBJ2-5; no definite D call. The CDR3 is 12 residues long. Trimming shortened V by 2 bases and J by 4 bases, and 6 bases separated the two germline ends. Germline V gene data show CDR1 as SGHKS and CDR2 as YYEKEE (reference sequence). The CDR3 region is CASSLLAETQYF. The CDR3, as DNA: TGTGCCAGCAGCTTATTGGCAGAGACCCAGTACTTC.

This CDR3 is CASSVTEGLTEKLFF. CDR3 in DNA: TGTGCCAGCAGTGTTACGGAGGGGTTGACTGAAAAACTGTTTTTT. The rearrangement uses TRBV2 and TRBJ1-4, with D possibly TRBD1 on 5 matching bases. The CDR3 totals 15 residues. Germline CDR1 is SNHLY and CDR2 is FYNNEI. V lost 4 bases, J lost 7 bases, and 16 bases lay in between.

The CDR3 DNA reads as TGTGCCAGCAGCTTAGAGACCCAGTACTTC. This sequence encodes CASSLETQYF. The rearrangement uses TRBV5-8 and TRBJ2-5; D gene ambiguous. This CDR3 region has 10 residues. V was clipped by 2 bases and J by 4 bases, with 0 bases between them. Germline V gene data show CDR1 as SGHTS and CDR2 as YDEGEE.

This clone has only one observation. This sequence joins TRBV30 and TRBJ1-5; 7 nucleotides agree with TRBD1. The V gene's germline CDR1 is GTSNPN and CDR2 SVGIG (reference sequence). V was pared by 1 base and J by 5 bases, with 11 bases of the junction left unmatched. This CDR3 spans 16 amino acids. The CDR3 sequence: CAWSDGPTGTDQPQHF. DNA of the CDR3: TGTGCCTGGAGTGACGGGCCGACAGGGACCGATCAGCCCCAGCATTTT. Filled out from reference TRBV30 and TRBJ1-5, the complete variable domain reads SQTIHQWPATLVQPVGSPLSLECTVEGTSNPNLYWYRQAAGRGLQLLFYSVGIGQISSEVPQNLSASRPQDRQFILSSKKLLLSDSGFYLCAWSDGPTGTDQPQHFGDGTRLSIL.

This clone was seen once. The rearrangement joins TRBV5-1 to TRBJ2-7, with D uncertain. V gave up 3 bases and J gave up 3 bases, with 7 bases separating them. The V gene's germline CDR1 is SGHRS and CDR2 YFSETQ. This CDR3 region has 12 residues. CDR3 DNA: TGCGCCAGCAGCTACTCTAGCTACGAGCAGTACTTC. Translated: CASSYSSYEQYF.

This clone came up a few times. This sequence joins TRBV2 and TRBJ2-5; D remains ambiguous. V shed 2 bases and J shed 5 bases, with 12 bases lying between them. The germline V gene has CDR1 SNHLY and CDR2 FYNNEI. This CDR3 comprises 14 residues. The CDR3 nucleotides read TGTGCCAGCAGTGAATTCGGGTCTGGCGAGACCCAGTACTTC. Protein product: CASSEFGSGETQYF.

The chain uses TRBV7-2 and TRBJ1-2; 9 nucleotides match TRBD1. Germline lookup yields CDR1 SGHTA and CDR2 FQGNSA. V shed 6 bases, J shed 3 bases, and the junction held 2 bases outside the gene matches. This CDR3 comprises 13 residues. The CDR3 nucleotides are TGTGCCAGCAGGGGACAGGGTGACTATGGCTACACCTTC. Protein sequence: CASRGQGDYGYTF.

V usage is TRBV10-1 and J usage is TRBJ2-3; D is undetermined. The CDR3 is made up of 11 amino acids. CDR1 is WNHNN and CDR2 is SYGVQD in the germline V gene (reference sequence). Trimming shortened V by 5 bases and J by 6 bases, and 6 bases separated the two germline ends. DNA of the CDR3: TGCGCCAGCAGTATAGAGGATACGCAGTATTTT. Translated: CASSIEDTQYF.

CDR3 nucleotide sequence: TGTGCCAGTACCCGACGGATGAGCAATCAGCCCCAGCATTTT. Its translation: CASTRRMSNQPQHF. This chain uses TRBV19 with TRBJ1-5, with D unresolved. Germline V gene data show CDR1 as LNHDA and CDR2 as SQIVND (reference sequence). The CDR3 is made up of 14 amino acids. V was cut by 7 bases and J by 1 base, with 11 bases left in between. The complete variable domain, with remaining parts taken from reference TRBV19 and TRBJ1-5, reads DGGITQSPKYLFRKEGQNVTLSCEQNLNHDAMYWYRQDPGQGLRLIYYSQIVNDFQKGDIAEGYSVSREKKESFPLTVTSAQKNPTAFYLCASTRRMSNQPQHFGDGTRLSIL.

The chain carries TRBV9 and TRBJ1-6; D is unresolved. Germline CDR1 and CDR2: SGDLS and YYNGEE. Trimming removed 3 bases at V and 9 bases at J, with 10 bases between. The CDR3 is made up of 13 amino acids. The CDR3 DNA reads TGTGCCAGCAGCGACCTCCCCGGTTCACCCCTCCACTTT. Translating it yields CASSDLPGSPLHF.

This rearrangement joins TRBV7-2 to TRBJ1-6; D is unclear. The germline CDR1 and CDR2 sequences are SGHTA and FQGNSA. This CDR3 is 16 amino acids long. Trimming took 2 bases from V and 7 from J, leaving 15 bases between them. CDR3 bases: TGTGCCAGCAGCTTAAACCGCGCAAGCAGGAATTCACCCCTCCACTTT. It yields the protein CASSLNRASRNSPLHF.